The rows below give T cell receptor beta chains drawn from one sample of a study of blood T cell repertoires in COVID-19. Profiling relied on immunoSEQ multiplex PCR, and the TCRdb table lists in-frame clones only, not all of them. Of a few hundred thousand clones listed, about 83% are singletons. What was sequenced was peripheral blood. The source of these receptors is a woman under 40 with COVID-19, enrolled during active disease. The CDR3 runs from the conserved cysteine through the conserved F or W. Fields, in order: CDR3 protein, CDR3 DNA, CDR3 length, V gene, J gene, D gene, clone size. A D gene is named only where the DNA matches it firmly. Size tells how often a clone was seen (once, few, many) or the class of an expanded clone, and some rows leave it out.

CDR3 protein: CSVAGAGANVLTF
CDR3 DNA: TGCAGCGTCGCAGGGGCAGGGGCCAACGTCCTGACTTTC
CDR3 length: 13
V gene: TRBV29-1
J gene: TRBJ2-6
D gene: NA
clone size: NA

CDR3 protein: CASSQGQGVLVKNIQYF
CDR3 DNA: TGCGCCAGCAGCCAGGGGCAGGGAGTCCTAGTCAAAAACATTCAGTACTTC
CDR3 length: 17
V gene: TRBV5-1
J gene: TRBJ2-4
D gene: NA
clone size: NA

CDR3 protein: CASLQDSANTEAFF
CDR3 DNA: TGCGCCAGTTTGCAGGACAGCGCGAACACTGAAGCTTTCTTT
CDR3 length: 14
V gene: TRBV5-1
J gene: TRBJ1-1
D gene: NA
clone size: few

CDR3 protein: CASRGTGVNGELFF
CDR3 DNA: TGCGCCAGCAGGGGGACAGGGGTAAACGGGGAGCTGTTTTTT
CDR3 length: 14
V gene: TRBV10-2
J gene: TRBJ2-2
D gene: TRBD1
clone size: NA

CDR3 protein: CASSDRQGTEDREAFF
CDR3 DNA: TGCGCCAGCAGCGACCGACAGGGTACCGAAGACCGTGAAGCTTTCTTT
CDR3 length: 16
V gene: TRBV5-1
J gene: TRBJ1-1
D gene: TRBD1
clone size: NA

CDR3 protein: CASSQDTSRESSTEAFF
CDR3 DNA: TGTGCCAGCAGCCAAGATACCTCAAGGGAGAGCAGCACTGAAGCTTTCTTT
CDR3 length: 17
V gene: TRBV3-1/TRBV3-2
J gene: TRBJ1-1
D gene: NA
clone size: NA

CDR3 protein: CAISEVLLQGPNTEAFF
CDR3 DNA: TGTGCCATCAGTGAGGTACTCTTACAGGGCCCGAACACTGAAGCTTTCTTT
CDR3 length: 17
V gene: TRBV10-3
J gene: TRBJ1-1
D gene: NA
clone size: NA

CDR3 protein: CASSYRAGEQFF
CDR3 DNA: TGTGCCAGCAGCTACAGGGCAGGTGAGCAGTTCTTC
CDR3 length: 12
V gene: TRBV7-3
J gene: TRBJ2-1
D gene: NA
clone size: NA

CDR3 protein: CASSQDVRRDSYSPLHF
CDR3 DNA: TGTGCCAGCAGCCAAGACGTGAGGCGGGACAGTTATTCACCCCTCCACTTT
CDR3 length: 17
V gene: TRBV4-2
J gene: TRBJ1-6
D gene: TRBD1
clone size: NA

CDR3 protein: CATGTANQPQHF
CDR3 DNA: TGTGCCACCGGGACAGCAAATCAGCCCCAGCATTTT
CDR3 length: 12
V gene: TRBV15
J gene: TRBJ1-5
D gene: TRBD1
clone size: once

CDR3 protein: CASSLIVRNSPLHF
CDR3 DNA: TGTGCCAGCAGCTTAATTGTACGGAATTCACCCCTCCACTTT
CDR3 length: 14
V gene: TRBV7-2
J gene: TRBJ1-6
D gene: NA
clone size: NA

CDR3 protein: CASSQGPGVGKEKLFF
CDR3 DNA: TGCGCCAGCAGCCAAGGGCCGGGGGTTGGAAAGGAAAAACTGTTTTTT
CDR3 length: 16
V gene: TRBV4-1
J gene: TRBJ1-4
D gene: NA
clone size: few

CDR3 protein: CASSLLTVPSYEQYF
CDR3 DNA: TGTGCCAGCAGCCTACTGACAGTACCCTCCTACGAGCAGTACTTC
CDR3 length: 15
V gene: TRBV5-6
J gene: TRBJ2-7
D gene: NA
clone size: once

CDR3 protein: CASGLPRAGGYNEQFF
CDR3 DNA: TGTGCCAGTGGATTACCGAGGGCAGGGGGTTACAATGAGCAGTTCTTC
CDR3 length: 16
V gene: TRBV19
J gene: TRBJ2-1
D gene: TRBD1
clone size: NA

CDR3 protein: CASSQRLATNEKLFF
CDR3 DNA: TGCGCCAGCAGCCAGCGACTTGCAACTAATGAAAAACTGTTTTTT
CDR3 length: 15
V gene: TRBV4-1
J gene: TRBJ1-4
D gene: NA
clone size: NA

CDR3 protein: CASSAGITNYGYTF
CDR3 DNA: TGTGCCAGCAGCGCAGGAATTACTAACTATGGCTACACCTTC
CDR3 length: 14
V gene: TRBV7-9
J gene: TRBJ1-2
D gene: NA
clone size: NA

CDR3 protein: CASSFIERYNEQFF
CDR3 DNA: TGTGCCAGCAGCTTTATCGAGCGTTACAATGAGCAGTTCTTC
CDR3 length: 14
V gene: TRBV11-2
J gene: TRBJ2-1
D gene: NA
clone size: few

CDR3 protein: CASSQFGQGGEQYF
CDR3 DNA: TGCGCCAGCAGCCAGTTTGGACAGGGCGGGGAGCAGTACTTC
CDR3 length: 14
V gene: TRBV4-1
J gene: TRBJ2-7
D gene: TRBD1
clone size: NA

CDR3 protein: CASSSRAYNEQFF
CDR3 DNA: TGCGCCAGCAGCTCCAGGGCCTACAATGAGCAGTTCTTC
CDR3 length: 13
V gene: TRBV5-1
J gene: TRBJ2-1
D gene: NA
clone size: few

CDR3 protein: CASSLTTFANTGELFF
CDR3 DNA: TGTGCCAGCAGTCTTACGACATTTGCGAACACCGGGGAGCTGTTTTTT
CDR3 length: 16
V gene: TRBV9
J gene: TRBJ2-2
D gene: NA
clone size: NA

CDR3 protein: CASSQTVIEQYF
CDR3 DNA: TGTGCCAGCAGCCAGACAGTGATCGAGCAGTACTTC
CDR3 length: 12
V gene: TRBV5-5
J gene: TRBJ2-7
D gene: NA
clone size: NA

CDR3 protein: CASSFGLQQETQYF
CDR3 DNA: TGCGCCAGCAGCTTCGGATTACAGCAAGAGACCCAGTACTTC
CDR3 length: 14
V gene: TRBV5-1
J gene: TRBJ2-5
D gene: NA
clone size: NA

CDR3 protein: CASSVMAGGNYEQYF
CDR3 DNA: TGTGCCAGCAGCGTGATGGCAGGGGGCAACTACGAGCAGTACTTC
CDR3 length: 15
V gene: TRBV9
J gene: TRBJ2-7
D gene: TRBD1
clone size: NA

CDR3 protein: CAWSTGETYNEQFF
CDR3 DNA: TGTGCCTGGAGTACCGGGGAAACCTACAATGAGCAGTTCTTC
CDR3 length: 14
V gene: TRBV30
J gene: TRBJ2-1
D gene: NA
clone size: NA

CDR3 protein: CASSVGQAGEKLFF
CDR3 DNA: TGTGCCAGCAGCGTAGGGCAGGCGGGGGAAAAACTGTTTTTT
CDR3 length: 14
V gene: TRBV9
J gene: TRBJ1-4
D gene: NA
clone size: NA

CDR3 protein: CAWSVEGGRAGNNEQFF
CDR3 DNA: TGTGCCTGGAGTGTGGAGGGCGGGAGGGCAGGCAACAATGAGCAGTTCTTC
CDR3 length: 17
V gene: TRBV30
J gene: TRBJ2-1
D gene: TRBD2
clone size: NA

CDR3 protein: CAFREISLHF
CDR3 DNA: TGTGCCTTCAGGGAAATTTCCCTCCACTTT
CDR3 length: 10
V gene: TRBV30
J gene: TRBJ1-6
D gene: NA
clone size: NA

CDR3 protein: CAWRTLAGAETQYF
CDR3 DNA: TGTGCCTGGAGGACATTAGCGGGAGCGGAGACCCAGTACTTC
CDR3 length: 14
V gene: TRBV30
J gene: TRBJ2-5
D gene: TRBD2
clone size: few

CDR3 protein: CASSDISGRASYNEQFF
CDR3 DNA: TGCGCCAGCAGTGATATTAGCGGGAGGGCCTCATACAATGAGCAGTTCTTC
CDR3 length: 17
V gene: TRBV10-1
J gene: TRBJ2-1
D gene: TRBD2
clone size: NA

CDR3 protein: CSVVGTSSPSVAQYF
CDR3 DNA: TGCAGCGTTGTAGGGACTAGTAGCCCCTCGGTGGCGCAGTATTTT
CDR3 length: 15
V gene: TRBV29-1
J gene: TRBJ2-3
D gene: TRBD2
clone size: NA

CDR3 protein: CASSPGQETEAFF
CDR3 DNA: TGTGCCAGCAGTCCCGGACAGGAAACTGAAGCTTTCTTT
CDR3 length: 13
V gene: TRBV2
J gene: TRBJ1-1
D gene: TRBD1
clone size: NA

CDR3 protein: CASGLLTGFTGELFF
CDR3 DNA: TGTGCTAGTGGTTTACTGACAGGGTTCACCGGGGAGCTGTTTTTT
CDR3 length: 15
V gene: TRBV12-5
J gene: TRBJ2-2
D gene: TRBD1
clone size: NA

CDR3 protein: CASRLLGTGVLVDYGYTF
CDR3 DNA: TGTGCCAGCAGGTTACTCGGGACAGGGGTACTCGTCGACTATGGCTACACCTTC
CDR3 length: 18
V gene: TRBV7-8
J gene: TRBJ1-2
D gene: TRBD1
clone size: NA

CDR3 protein: CASSLFSGGNNEQFF
CDR3 DNA: TGCGCCAGCAGCTTGTTTAGCGGGGGAAACAATGAGCAGTTCTTC
CDR3 length: 15
V gene: TRBV5-1
J gene: TRBJ2-1
D gene: TRBD2
clone size: NA

CDR3 protein: CASRAGSYQETQYF
CDR3 DNA: TGCGCCAGCAGAGCGGGGTCGTACCAAGAGACCCAGTACTTC
CDR3 length: 14
V gene: TRBV5-1
J gene: TRBJ2-5
D gene: TRBD2
clone size: NA

CDR3 protein: CASSRKAGASYEQYF
CDR3 DNA: TGTGCCAGCAGTCGTAAAGCGGGGGCCTCCTACGAGCAGTACTTC
CDR3 length: 15
V gene: TRBV3-1/TRBV3-2
J gene: TRBJ2-7
D gene: TRBD2
clone size: few

CDR3 protein: CATSDSPGPGDTQYF
CDR3 DNA: TGTGCCACCAGTGATTCTCCGGGCCCGGGGGATACGCAGTATTTT
CDR3 length: 15
V gene: TRBV24-1
J gene: TRBJ2-3
D gene: NA
clone size: once

CDR3 protein: CSVGWGSGSAGELFF
CDR3 DNA: TGCAGCGTCGGATGGGGCTCGGGTTCCGCCGGGGAGCTGTTTTTT
CDR3 length: 15
V gene: TRBV29-1
J gene: TRBJ2-2
D gene: NA
clone size: NA

CDR3 protein: CASSAGTSGNTYNEQFF
CDR3 DNA: TGTGCCAGCAGTGCCGGGACTAGCGGAAATACCTACAATGAGCAGTTCTTC
CDR3 length: 17
V gene: TRBV6-2/TRBV6-3
J gene: TRBJ2-1
D gene: TRBD2
clone size: NA

CDR3 protein: CASSESLRVSEDSPLHF
CDR3 DNA: TGTGCCAGCAGTGAATCTCTGCGCGTGTCTGAAGATTCACCCCTCCACTTT
CDR3 length: 17
V gene: TRBV25-1
J gene: TRBJ1-6
D gene: NA
clone size: NA

CDR3 protein: CASSLAEGQSYEQYF
CDR3 DNA: TGCGCCAGCAGCTTGGCCGAGGGACAGTCCTACGAGCAGTACTTC
CDR3 length: 15
V gene: TRBV5-1
J gene: TRBJ2-7
D gene: TRBD1
clone size: NA

CDR3 protein: CASSGSGGTYEQYF
CDR3 DNA: TGTGCCAGCAGCGGGTCGGGGGGAACTTACGAGCAGTACTTC
CDR3 length: 14
V gene: TRBV5-4
J gene: TRBJ2-7
D gene: TRBD2
clone size: NA

CDR3 protein: CASSLMFSEKLFF
CDR3 DNA: TGTGCCAGCAGCTTGATGTTCAGTGAAAAACTGTTTTTT
CDR3 length: 13
V gene: TRBV5-6
J gene: TRBJ1-4
D gene: NA
clone size: few

CDR3 protein: CAWNQKKGLQYNEQFF
CDR3 DNA: TGTGCCTGGAACCAAAAAAAGGGGTTACAATACAATGAGCAGTTCTTC
CDR3 length: 16
V gene: TRBV30
J gene: TRBJ2-1
D gene: NA
clone size: few